This T cell receptor (beta chain) is drawn from a study of identical twins. A remark on this clonotype: Its antigen remains unidentified.

MiXCR was run by TCRdb on the 5' RACE reads, yielding one entry per CDR3 protein. The data hold 1.5 million or so distinct CDR3 sequences, with about 31% observed a single time. CDR3 size: 16 residues. The V gene end was trimmed by 6 bases and the J gene end by 1 base; junction bases not matched to a gene: 9. Germline CDR1 and CDR2: ENHRY and SYGVKD. Findings and limits, study-wide: Cord blood beta clonotypes present at high abundance carried fewer insertions; no such pattern appeared in memory repertoires.

The sequenced sample was cord blood. The rearrangement links TRBV10-3 to TRBJ2-3; 8 bases match TRBD2. This clonotype was obtained from a newborn girl in good health. Here the CDR3 reads CAISLQGAGGTDTQYF. The DNA of the CDR3 is TGTGCCATCAGCTTACAGGGAGCGGGAGGCACAGATACGCAGTATTTT.